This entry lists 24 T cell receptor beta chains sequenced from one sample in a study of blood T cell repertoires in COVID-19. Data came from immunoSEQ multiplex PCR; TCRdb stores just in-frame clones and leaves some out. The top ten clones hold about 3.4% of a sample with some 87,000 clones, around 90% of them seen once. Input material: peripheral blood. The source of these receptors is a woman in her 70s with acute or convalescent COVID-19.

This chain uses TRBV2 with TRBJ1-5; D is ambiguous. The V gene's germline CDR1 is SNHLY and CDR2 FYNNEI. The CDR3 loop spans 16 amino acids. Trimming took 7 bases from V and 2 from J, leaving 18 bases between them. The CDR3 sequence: CASKRTSGFGNQPQHF. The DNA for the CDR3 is TGTGCCAGCAAAAGAACTTCGGGGTTCGGCAATCAGCCCCAGCATTTT. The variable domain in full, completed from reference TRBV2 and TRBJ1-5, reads EPEVTQTPSHQVTQMGQEVILRCVPISNHLYFYWYRQILGQKVEFLVSFYNNEISEKSEIFDDQFSVERPDGSNFTLKIRSTKLEDSAMYFCASKRTSGFGNQPQHFGDGTRLSIL.

The CDR3 protein is CASSLYSGYEQYF. CDR3 nucleotides: TGTGCCAGCAGCTTATATTCAGGTTACGAGCAGTACTTC. V usage is TRBV11-3 and J usage is TRBJ2-7; D is unclear. Germline CDR1 and CDR2: SGHNT and YENEEA. The CDR3 covers 13 residues. V lost 2 bases, J lost 4 bases, and 9 bases lay in between.

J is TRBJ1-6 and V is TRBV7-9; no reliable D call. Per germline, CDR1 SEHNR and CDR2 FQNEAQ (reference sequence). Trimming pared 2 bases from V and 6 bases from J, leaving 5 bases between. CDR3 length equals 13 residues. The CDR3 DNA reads TGTGCCAGCAGCTTAATAGTTAATTCACCCCTCCACTTT. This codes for CASSLIVNSPLHF.

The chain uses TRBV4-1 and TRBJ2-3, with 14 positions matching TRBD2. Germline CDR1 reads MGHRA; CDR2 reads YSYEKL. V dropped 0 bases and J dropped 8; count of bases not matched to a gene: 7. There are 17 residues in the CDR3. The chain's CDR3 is CASSQDPTSGGARTQYF. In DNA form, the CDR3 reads TGCGCCAGCAGCCAAGATCCGACTAGCGGGGGGGCTCGTACGCAGTATTTT.

In DNA form, the CDR3 reads TGTGCCAGCAGTTTTCCCGCGACTAGCAGTGAGCAGTTCTTC. Amino acid sequence: CASSFPATSSEQFF. V and J are TRBV27 and TRBJ2-1; 7 positions agree with TRBD2. Germline CDR1 MNHEY, CDR2 SMNVEV (reference sequence). The V and J ends lost 3 bases and 9 bases, in that order; junction bases with no gene match: 8. The CDR3 runs 14 residues.

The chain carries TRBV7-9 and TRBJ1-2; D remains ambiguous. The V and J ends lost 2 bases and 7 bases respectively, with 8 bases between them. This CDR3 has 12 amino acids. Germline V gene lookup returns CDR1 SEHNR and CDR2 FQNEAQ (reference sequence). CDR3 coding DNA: TGTGCCAGCAGCTTAAAGTCGGGTGGCTACACCTTC. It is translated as CASSLKSGGYTF.

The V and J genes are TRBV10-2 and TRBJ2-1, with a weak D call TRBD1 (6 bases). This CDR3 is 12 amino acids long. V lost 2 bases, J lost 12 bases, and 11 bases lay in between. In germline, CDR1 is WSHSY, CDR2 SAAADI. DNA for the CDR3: TGCGCCAGCAGTGAGGGGCCCAGGGGGCAGTTCTTC. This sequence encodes CASSEGPRGQFF.

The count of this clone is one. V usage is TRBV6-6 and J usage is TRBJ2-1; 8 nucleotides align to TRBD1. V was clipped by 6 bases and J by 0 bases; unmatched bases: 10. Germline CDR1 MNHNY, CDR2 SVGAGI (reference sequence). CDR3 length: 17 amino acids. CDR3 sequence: CASSRQQTGGSYNEQFF. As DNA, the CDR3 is TGTGCCAGCAGCCGACAGCAAACAGGGGGCTCCTACAATGAGCAGTTCTTC.

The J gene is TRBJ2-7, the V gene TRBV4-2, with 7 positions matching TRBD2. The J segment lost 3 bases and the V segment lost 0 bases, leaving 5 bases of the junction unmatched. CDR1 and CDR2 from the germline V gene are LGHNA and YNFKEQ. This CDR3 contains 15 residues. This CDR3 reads CASSQDLASGYEQYF. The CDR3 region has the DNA TGTGCCAGCAGCCAAGATTTGGCTAGCGGCTACGAGCAGTACTTC.

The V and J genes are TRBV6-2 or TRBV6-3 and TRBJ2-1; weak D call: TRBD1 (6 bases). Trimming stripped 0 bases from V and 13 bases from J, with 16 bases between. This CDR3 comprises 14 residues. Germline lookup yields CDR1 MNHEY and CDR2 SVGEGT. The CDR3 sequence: CASSYSVSGQPQFF. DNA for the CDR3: TGTGCCAGCAGTTACTCGGTCTCTGGACAGCCCCAGTTCTTC.

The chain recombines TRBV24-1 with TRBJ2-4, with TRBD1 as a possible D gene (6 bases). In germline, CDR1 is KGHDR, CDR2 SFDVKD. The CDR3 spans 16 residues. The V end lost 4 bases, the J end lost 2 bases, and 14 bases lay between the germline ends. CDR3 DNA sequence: TGTGCCACCAGTGACGCCACAGGGACCTCCAAAAACATTCAGTACTTC. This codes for CATSDATGTSKNIQYF.

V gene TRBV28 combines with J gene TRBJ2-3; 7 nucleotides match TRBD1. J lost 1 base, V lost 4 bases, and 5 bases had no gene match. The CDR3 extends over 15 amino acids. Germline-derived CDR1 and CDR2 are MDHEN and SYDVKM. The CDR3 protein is CASSSYRGGTDTQYF. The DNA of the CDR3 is TGTGCCAGCAGTTCATACAGGGGTGGCACAGATACGCAGTATTTT.

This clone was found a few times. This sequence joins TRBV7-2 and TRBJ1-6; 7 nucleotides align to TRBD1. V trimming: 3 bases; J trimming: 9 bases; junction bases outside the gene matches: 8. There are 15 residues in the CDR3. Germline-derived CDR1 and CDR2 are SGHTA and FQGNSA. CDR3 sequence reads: CASSFRQGGVSPLHF. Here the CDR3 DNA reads TGTGCCAGCAGCTTCCGACAGGGCGGAGTTTCACCCCTCCACTTT.

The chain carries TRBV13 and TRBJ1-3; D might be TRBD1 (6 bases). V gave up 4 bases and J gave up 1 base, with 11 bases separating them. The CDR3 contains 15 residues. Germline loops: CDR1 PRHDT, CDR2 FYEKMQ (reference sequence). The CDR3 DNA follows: TGTGCCAGCAGCTCCCGGGACATGTCTGGAAACACCATATATTTT. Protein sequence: CASSSRDMSGNTIYF.

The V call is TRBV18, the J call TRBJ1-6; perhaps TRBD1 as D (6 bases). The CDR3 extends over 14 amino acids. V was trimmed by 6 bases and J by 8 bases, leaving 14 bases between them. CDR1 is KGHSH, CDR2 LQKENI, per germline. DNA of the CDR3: TGTGCCAGCTCTCAACAGGGACCCGATTCACCCCTCCACTTT. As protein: CASSQQGPDSPLHF.

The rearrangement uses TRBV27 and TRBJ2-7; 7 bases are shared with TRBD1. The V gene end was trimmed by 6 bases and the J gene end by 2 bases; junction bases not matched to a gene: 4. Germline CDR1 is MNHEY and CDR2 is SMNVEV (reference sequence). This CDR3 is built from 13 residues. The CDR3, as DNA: TGTGCCAGCAGCCGGGACAGCCCCTACGAGCAGTACGTC. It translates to CASSRDSPYEQYV.

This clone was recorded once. The CDR3 bases are TGTGCCAGCAGCTTAGCCAGCGGGGCCGGGAATGAGCAGTTCTTC. Amino acids: CASSLASGAGNEQFF. The J gene is TRBJ2-1, the V gene TRBV11-3; the match to TRBD2 covers 7 bases. The CDR3 length is 15 residues. The trim removed 1 base at V and 7 bases at J, leaving 7 bases unmatched. In germline, CDR1 is SGHNT, CDR2 YENEEA.

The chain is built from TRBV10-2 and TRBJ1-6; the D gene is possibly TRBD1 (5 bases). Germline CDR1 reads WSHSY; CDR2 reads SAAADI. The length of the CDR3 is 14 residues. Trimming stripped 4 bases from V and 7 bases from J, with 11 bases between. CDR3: CASSGQGRNSPLHF. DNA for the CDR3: TGCGCCAGCAGTGGTCAGGGTAGGAATTCACCCCTCCACTTT.

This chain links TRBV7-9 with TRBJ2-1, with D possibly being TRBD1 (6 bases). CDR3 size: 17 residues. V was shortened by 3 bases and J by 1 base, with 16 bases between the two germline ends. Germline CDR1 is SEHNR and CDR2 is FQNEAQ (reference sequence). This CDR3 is CASSLDPGQPSYNEQFF. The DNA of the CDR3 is TGTGCCAGCAGCTTGGACCCAGGACAGCCGTCCTACAATGAGCAGTTCTTC. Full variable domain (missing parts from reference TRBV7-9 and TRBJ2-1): DTGVSQNPRHKITKRGQNVTFRCDPISEHNRLYWYRQTLGQGPEFLTYFQNEAQLEKSRLLSDRFSAERPKGSFSTLEIQRTEQGDSAMYLCASSLDPGQPSYNEQFFGPGTRLTVL.

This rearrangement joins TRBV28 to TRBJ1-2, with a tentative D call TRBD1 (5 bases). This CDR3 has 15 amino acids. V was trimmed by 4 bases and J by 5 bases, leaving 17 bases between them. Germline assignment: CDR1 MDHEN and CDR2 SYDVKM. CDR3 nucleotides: TGTGCCAGCAGTTCGGCCGGGGGGGTAAAATATGGCTACACCTTC. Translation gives CASSSAGGVKYGYTF.

The CDR3 spells CASRRTSGRSPYNEQFF. The CDR3 nucleotides read TGTGCCAGCAGAAGGACTAGCGGGAGAAGTCCGTACAATGAGCAGTTCTTC. The chain carries TRBV7-9 and TRBJ2-1; 13 bases align to TRBD2. The CDR3 runs 17 residues. CDR1 and CDR2 from the germline V gene are SEHNR and FQNEAQ (reference sequence). With 6 bases clipped from V and 4 bases from J, the junction kept 9 bases outside the gene matches.

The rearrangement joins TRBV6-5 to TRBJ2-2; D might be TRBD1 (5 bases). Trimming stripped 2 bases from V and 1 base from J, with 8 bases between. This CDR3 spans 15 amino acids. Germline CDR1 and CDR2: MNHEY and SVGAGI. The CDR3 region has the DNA TGTGCCAGCAGTTACCAGGGCCTGAACACCGGGGAGCTGTTTTTT. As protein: CASSYQGLNTGELFF.

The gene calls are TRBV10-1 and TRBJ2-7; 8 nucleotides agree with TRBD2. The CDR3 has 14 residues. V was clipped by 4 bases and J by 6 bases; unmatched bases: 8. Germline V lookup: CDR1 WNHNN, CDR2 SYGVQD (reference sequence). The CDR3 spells CASSGGLEFSEQYF. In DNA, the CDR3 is TGCGCCAGCAGTGGGGGACTAGAGTTTTCCGAGCAGTACTTC.

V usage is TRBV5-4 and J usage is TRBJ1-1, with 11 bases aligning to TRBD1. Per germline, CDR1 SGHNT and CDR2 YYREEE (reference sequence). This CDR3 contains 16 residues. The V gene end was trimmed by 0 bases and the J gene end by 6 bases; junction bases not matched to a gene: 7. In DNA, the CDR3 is TGTGCCAGCAGCTTGGACCCCGGACAGGGGGCGGCTGAAGCTTTCTTT. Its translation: CASSLDPGQGAAEAFF.